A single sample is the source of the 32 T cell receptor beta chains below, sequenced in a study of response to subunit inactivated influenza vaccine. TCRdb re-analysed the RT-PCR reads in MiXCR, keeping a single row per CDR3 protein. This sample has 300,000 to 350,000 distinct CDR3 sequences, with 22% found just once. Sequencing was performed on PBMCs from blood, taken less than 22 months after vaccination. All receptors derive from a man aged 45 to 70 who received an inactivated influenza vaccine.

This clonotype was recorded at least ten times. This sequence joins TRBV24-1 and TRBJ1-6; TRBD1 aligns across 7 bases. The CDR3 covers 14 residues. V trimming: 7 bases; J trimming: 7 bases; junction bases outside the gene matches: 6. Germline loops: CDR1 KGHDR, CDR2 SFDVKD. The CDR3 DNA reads TGTGCCACCAGAGACGGGACAGAGAATTCACCCCTCCACTTT. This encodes CATRDGTENSPLHF.

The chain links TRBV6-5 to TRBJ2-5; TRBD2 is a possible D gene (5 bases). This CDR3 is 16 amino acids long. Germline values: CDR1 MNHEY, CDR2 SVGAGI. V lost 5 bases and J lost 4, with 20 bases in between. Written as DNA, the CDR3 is TGTGCCAGCAGTAACGACTATCCCCGGAGTCTAGAGACCCAGTACTTC. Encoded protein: CASSNDYPRSLETQYF.

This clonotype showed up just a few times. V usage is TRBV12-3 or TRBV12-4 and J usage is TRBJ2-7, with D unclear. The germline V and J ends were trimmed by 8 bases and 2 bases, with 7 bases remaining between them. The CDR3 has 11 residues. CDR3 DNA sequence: TGTGCCAGCGCAGGCCCCTACGAGCAGTACTTC. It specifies CASAGPYEQYF.

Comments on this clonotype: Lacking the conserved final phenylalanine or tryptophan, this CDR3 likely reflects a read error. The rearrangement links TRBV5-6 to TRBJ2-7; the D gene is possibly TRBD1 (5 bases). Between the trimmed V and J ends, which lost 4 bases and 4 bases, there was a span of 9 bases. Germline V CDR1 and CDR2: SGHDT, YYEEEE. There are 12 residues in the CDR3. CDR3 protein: CASSLRQYEQYS. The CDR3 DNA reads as TGTGCCAGCAGCCTCAGACAGTACGAGCAGTACTCC.

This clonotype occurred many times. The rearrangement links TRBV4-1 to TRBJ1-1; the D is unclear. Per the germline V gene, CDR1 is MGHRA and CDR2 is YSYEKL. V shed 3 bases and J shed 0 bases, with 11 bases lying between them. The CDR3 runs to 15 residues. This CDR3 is CASSHLDGLNTEAFF. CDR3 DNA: TGCGCCAGCAGCCATCTGGACGGGCTGAACACTGAAGCTTTCTTT.

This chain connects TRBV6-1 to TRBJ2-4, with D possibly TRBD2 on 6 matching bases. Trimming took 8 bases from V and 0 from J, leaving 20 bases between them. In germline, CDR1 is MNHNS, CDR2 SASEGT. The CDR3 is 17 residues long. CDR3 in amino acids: CASQAKSTRLAKNIQYF. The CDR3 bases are TGTGCCAGCCAAGCAAAGTCGACTAGACTAGCCAAAAACATTCAGTACTTC.

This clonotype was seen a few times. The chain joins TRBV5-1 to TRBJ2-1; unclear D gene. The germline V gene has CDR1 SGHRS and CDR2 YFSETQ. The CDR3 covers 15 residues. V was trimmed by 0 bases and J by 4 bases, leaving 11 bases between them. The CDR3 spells CASSLEHRAYNEQFF. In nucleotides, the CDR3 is TGCGCCAGCAGCTTGGAACATAGGGCATACAATGAGCAGTTCTTC.

The CDR3 sequence is CASSFFRTGWNEQFF. For the CDR3, the DNA is TGTGCCAGCAGTTTTTTCAGGACAGGGTGGAATGAGCAGTTCTTC. The chain is built from TRBV28 and TRBJ2-1; the match to TRBD1 covers 8 bases. Germline CDR1 MDHEN, CDR2 SYDVKM. The CDR3 sequence is 15 residues long. The V segment lost 3 bases and the J segment 7 bases; nucleotides outside the gene matches: 8.

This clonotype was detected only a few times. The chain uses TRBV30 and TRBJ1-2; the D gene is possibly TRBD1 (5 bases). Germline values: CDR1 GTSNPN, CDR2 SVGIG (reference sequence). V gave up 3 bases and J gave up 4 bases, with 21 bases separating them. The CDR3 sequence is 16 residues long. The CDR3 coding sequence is TGTGCCTGGAGAAGAAACCCGGGGGAGCGTGGCTATGGCTACACCTTC. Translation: CAWRRNPGERGYGYTF.

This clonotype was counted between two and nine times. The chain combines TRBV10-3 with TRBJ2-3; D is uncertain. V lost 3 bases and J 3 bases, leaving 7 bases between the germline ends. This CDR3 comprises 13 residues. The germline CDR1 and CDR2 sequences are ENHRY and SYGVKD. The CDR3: CAISESRTDTQYF. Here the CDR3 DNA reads TGTGCCATCAGTGAATCCAGGACAGATACGCAGTATTTT.

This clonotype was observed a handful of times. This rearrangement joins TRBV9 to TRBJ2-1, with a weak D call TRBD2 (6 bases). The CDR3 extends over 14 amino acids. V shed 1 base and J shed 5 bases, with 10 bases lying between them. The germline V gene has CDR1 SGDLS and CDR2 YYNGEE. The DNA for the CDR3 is TGTGCCAGCAGCGTATCGGGAGCGCACAATGAGCAGTTCTTC. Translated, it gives CASSVSGAHNEQFF.

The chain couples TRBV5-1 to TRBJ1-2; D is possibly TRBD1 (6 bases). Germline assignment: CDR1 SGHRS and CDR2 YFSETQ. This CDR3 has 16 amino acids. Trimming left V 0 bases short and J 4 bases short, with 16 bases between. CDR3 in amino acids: CASSLAGQGSSYGYTF. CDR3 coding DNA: TGCGCCAGCAGCTTGGCCGGGCAGGGGTCCTCCTATGGCTACACCTTC.

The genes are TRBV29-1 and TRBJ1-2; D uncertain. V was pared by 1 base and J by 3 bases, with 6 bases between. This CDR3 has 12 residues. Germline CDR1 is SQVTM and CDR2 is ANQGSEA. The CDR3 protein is CSVEGSHYGYTF. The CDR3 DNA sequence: TGCAGCGTTGAAGGGAGTCACTATGGCTACACCTTC.

CDR3 loop: CANRALEHNEQFF. For the CDR3, the DNA is TGTGCCAACCGGGCCTTGGAGCACAATGAGCAGTTCTTC. V is TRBV30 and J is TRBJ2-1, with D hard to call. The germline gives CDR1 GTSNPN, CDR2 SVGIG (reference sequence). There are 13 residues in the CDR3. Trimming removed 8 bases at V and 5 bases at J, with 16 bases between.

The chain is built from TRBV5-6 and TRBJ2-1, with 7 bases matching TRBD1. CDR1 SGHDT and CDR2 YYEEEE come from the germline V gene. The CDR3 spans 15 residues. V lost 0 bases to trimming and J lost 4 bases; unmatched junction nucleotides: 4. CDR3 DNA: TGTGCCAGCAGCTTGGACCCAGGGGGATACAATGAGCAGTTCTTC. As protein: CASSLDPGGYNEQFF.

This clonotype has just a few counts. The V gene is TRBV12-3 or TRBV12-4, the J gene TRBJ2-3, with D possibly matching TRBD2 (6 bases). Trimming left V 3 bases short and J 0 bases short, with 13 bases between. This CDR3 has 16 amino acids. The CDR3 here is CASSFFGSSSTDTQYF. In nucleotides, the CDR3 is TGTGCCAGCAGTTTCTTCGGGAGTTCTAGCACAGATACGCAGTATTTT.

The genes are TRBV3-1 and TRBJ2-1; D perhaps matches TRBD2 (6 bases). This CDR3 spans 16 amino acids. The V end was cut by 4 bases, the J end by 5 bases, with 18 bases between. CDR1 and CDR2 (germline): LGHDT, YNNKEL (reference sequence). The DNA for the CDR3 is TGTGCCAGCAGCCCCAGCGGAGGGCCTCTGGACAATGAGCAGTTCTTC. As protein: CASSPSGGPLDNEQFF.

In DNA, the CDR3 is TGTGCCAGCAGCCCGACTAGCGGGGTTGCAGAGACCCAGTACTTC. Amino acids: CASSPTSGVAETQYF. The chain couples TRBV11-2 to TRBJ2-5; 11 positions match TRBD2. This CDR3 region has 15 residues. Trimming at V came to 5 bases and at J to 4 bases, leaving 6 bases not matched to a gene. Germline V gene sequence: CDR1 SGHAT, CDR2 FQNNGV.

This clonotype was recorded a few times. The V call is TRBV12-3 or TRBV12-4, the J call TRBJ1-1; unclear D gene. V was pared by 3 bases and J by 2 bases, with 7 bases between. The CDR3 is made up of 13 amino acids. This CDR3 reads CASSFAFNTEAFF. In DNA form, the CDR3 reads TGTGCCAGCAGTTTCGCATTTAACACTGAAGCTTTCTTT.

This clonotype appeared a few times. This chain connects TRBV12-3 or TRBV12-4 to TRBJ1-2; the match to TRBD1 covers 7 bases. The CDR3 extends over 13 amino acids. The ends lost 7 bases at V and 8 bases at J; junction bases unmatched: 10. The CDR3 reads CASTFRGGAGYTF. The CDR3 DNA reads TGTGCCAGCACCTTTCGAGGGGGCGCCGGCTACACCTTC.

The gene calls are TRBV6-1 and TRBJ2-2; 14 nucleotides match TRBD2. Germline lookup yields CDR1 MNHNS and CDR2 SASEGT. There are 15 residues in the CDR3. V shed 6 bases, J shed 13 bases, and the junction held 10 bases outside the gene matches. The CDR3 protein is CASSPLTSGGAALFF. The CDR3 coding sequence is TGTGCCAGCAGCCCCCTGACTAGCGGGGGGGCGGCGCTGTTTTTT.

CDR3: CSANHRPNSPLHF. CDR3 in DNA: TGCAGTGCTAACCATCGACCCAATTCACCCCTCCACTTT. The chain is built from TRBV20-1 and TRBJ1-6; D gene uncertain. Trimming took off 4 bases at V and 7 bases at J, with 11 bases between the two ends. Germline lookup yields CDR1 DFQATT and CDR2 SNEGSKA (reference sequence). This CDR3 contains 13 residues.

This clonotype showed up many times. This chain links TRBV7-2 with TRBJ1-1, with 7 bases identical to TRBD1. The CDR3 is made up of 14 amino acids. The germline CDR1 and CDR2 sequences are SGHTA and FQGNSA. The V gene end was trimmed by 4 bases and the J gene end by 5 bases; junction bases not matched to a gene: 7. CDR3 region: CASSSPQGWTEAFF. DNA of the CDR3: TGTGCCAGCAGCTCCCCACAGGGGTGGACTGAAGCTTTCTTT.

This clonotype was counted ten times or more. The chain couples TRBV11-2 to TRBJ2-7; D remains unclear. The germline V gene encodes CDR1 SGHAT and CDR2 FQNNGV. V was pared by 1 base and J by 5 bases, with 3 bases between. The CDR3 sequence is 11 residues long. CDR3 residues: CASSLGDEQYF. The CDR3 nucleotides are TGTGCCAGCAGCTTAGGGGACGAGCAGTACTTC.

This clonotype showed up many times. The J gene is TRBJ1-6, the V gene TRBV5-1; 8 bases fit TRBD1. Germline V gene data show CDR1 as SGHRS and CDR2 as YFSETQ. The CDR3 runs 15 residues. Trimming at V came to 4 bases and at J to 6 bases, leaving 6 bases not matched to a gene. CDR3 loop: CASSTQGGFNSPLHF. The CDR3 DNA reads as TGCGCCAGCAGCACACAGGGGGGATTTAATTCACCCCTCCACTTT.

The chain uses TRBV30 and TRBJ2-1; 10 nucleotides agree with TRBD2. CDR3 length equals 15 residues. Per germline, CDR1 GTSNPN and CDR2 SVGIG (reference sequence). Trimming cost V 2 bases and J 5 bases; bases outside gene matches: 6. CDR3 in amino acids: CAWSSGLAGDNEQFF. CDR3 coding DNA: TGTGCCTGGAGTTCGGGGCTAGCGGGGGACAATGAGCAGTTCTTC.

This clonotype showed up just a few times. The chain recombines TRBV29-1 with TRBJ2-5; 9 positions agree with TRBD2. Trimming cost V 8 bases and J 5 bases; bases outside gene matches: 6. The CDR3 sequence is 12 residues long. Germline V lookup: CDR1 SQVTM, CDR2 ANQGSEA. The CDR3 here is CSCGRAKETQYF. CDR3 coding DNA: TGCAGCTGCGGGAGGGCGAAGGAGACCCAGTACTTC. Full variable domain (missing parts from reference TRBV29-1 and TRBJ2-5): SAVISQKPSRDICQRGTSLTIQCQVDSQVTMMFWYRQQPGQSLTLIATANQGSEATYESGFVIDKFPISRPNLTFSTLTVSNMSPEDSSIYLCSCGRAKETQYFGPGTRLLVL.

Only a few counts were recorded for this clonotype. CDR3 coding DNA: TGTGCCAGTAAAAGCCTACAAAACATTCAGTACTTC. This translates into CASKSLQNIQYF. The chain employs TRBV6-2 or TRBV6-3 and TRBJ2-4; no clear D gene. The V gene lost 9 bases and the J gene lost 5 bases, with 11 bases spanning the gap. Per germline, CDR1 MNHEY and CDR2 SVGEGT. CDR3 length: 12 amino acids.

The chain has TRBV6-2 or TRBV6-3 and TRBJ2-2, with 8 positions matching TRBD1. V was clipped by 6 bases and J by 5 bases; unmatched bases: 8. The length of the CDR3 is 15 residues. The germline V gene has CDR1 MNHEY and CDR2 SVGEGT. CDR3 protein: CASRRTGSRTGELFF. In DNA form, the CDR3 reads TGTGCCAGCAGGCGGACAGGGTCGAGAACCGGGGAGCTGTTTTTT.

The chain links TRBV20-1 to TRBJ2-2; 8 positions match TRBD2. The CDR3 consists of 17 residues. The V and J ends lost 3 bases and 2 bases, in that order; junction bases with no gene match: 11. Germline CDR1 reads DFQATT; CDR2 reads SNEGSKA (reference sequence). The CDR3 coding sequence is TGCAGTGCTAGGGGCCTAGCGGGTGCCGGCAACACCGGGGAGCTGTTTTTT. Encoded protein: CSARGLAGAGNTGELFF.

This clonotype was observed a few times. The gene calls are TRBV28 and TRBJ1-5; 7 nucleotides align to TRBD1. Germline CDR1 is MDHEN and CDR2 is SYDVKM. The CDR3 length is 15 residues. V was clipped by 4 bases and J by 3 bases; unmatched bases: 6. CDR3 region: CASSSGTAPNQPQHF. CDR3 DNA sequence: TGTGCCAGCAGTTCAGGGACAGCCCCCAATCAGCCCCAGCATTTT.

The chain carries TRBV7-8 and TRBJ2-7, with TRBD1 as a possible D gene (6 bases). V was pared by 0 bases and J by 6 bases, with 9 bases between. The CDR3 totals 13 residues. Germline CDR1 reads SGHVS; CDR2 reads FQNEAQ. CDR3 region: CASSLAQGGEQYF. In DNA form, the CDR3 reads TGTGCCAGCAGCTTAGCACAGGGCGGCGAGCAGTACTTC.